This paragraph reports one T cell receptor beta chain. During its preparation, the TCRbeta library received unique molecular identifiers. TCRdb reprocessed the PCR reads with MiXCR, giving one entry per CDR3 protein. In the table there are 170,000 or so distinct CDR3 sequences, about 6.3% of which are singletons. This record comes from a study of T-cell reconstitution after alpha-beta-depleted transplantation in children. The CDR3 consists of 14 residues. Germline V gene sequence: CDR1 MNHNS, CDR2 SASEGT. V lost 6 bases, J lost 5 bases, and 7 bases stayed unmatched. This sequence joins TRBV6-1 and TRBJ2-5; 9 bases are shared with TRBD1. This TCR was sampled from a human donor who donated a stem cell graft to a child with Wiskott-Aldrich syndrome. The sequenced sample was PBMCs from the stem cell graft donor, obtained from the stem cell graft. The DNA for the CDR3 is TGTGCCAGCAGGCGAACAGGGGGCAGGGAGACCCAGTACTTC. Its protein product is CASRRTGGRETQYF.